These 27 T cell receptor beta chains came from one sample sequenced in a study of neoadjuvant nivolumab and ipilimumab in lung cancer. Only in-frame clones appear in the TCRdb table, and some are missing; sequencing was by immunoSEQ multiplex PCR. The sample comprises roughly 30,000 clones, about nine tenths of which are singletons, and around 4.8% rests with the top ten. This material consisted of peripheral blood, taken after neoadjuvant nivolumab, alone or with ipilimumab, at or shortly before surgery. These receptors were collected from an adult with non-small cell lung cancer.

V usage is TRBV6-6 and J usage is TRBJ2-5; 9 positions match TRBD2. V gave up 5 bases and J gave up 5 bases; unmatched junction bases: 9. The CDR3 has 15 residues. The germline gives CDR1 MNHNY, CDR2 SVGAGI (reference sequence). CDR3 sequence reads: CASSPERGAVETQYF. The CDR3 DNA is TGTGCCAGCAGTCCTGAGCGGGGGGCCGTGGAGACCCAGTACTTC.

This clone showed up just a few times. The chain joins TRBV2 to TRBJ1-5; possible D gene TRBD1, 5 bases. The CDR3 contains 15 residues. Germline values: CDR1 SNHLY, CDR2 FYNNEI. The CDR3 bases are TGTGCATTAGTCCCCAGGGTTAGGGGCAATCAGCCCCAGCATTTT. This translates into CALVPRVRGNQPQHF.

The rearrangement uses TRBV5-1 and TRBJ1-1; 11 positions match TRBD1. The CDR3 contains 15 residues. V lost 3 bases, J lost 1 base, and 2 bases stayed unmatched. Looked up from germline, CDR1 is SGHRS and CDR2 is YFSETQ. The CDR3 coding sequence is TGCGCCAGCAGCTGGGGACAGGGGGAGAACACTGAAGCTTTCTTT. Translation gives CASSWGQGENTEAFF. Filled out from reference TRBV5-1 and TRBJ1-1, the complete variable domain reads KAGVTQTPRYLIKTRGQQVTLSCSPISGHRSVSWYQQTPGQGLQFLFEYFSETQRNKGNFPGRFSGRQFSNSRSEMNVSTLELGDSALYLCASSWGQGENTEAFFGQGTRLTVV.

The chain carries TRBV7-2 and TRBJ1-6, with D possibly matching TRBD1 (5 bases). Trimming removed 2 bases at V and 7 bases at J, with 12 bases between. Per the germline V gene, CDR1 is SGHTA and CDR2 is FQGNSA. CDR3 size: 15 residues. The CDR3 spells CASSLRRQPNSPLHF. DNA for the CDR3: TGTGCCAGCAGCTTACGACGACAGCCGAATTCACCCCTCCACTTT.

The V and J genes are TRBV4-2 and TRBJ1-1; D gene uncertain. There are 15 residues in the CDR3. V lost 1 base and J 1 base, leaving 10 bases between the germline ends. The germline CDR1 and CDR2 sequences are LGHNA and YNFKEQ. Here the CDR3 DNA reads TGTGCCAGCAGCCAAGGTGTCTCGCAGAACACTGAAGCTTTCTTT. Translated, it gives CASSQGVSQNTEAFF.

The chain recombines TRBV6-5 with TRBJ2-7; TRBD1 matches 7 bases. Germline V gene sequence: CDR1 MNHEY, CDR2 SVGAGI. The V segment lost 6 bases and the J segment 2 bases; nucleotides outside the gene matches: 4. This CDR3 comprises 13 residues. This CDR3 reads CASRPGTAYEQYF. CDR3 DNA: TGTGCCAGCAGACCCGGGACAGCCTACGAGCAGTACTTC.

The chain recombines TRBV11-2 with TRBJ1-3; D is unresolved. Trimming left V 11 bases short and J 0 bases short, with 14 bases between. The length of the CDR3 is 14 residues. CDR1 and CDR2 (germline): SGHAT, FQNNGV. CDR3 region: CASRGDHSGNTIYF. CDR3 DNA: TGTGCCTCGCGCGGCGATCACTCTGGAAACACCATATATTTT.

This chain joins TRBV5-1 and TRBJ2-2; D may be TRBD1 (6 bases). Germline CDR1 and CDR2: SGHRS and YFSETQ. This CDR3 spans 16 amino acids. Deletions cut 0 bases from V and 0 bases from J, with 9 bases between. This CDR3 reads CASSLGTAANTGELFF. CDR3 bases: TGCGCCAGCAGCTTGGGGACAGCAGCGAACACCGGGGAGCTGTTTTTT.

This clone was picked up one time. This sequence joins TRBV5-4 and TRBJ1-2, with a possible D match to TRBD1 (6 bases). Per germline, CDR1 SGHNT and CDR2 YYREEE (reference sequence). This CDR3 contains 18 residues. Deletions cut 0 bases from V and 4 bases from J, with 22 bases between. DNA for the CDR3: TGTGCCAGCAGCTTGGCTACACAGGGAATGGAGGTTGGCTATGGCTACACCTTC. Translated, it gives CASSLATQGMEVGYGYTF. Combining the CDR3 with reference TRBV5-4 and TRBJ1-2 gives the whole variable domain ETGVTQSPTHLIKTRGQQVTLRCSSQSGHNTVSWYQQALGQGPQFIFQYYREEENGRGNFPPRFSGLQFPNYSSELNVNALELDDSALYLCASSLATQGMEVGYGYTFGSGTRLTVV.

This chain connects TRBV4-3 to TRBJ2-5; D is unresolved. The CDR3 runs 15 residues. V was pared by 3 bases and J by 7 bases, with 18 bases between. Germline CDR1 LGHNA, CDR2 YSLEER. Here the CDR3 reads CASSHAQGSIGTQYF. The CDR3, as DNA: TGCGCCAGCAGCCATGCCCAAGGGTCGATCGGGACCCAGTACTTC.

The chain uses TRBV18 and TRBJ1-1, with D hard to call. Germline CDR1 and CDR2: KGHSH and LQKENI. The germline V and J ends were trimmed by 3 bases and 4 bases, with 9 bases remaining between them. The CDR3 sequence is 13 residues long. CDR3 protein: CASSPPAGTEAFF. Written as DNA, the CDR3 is TGTGCCAGCTCACCCCCCGCCGGCACTGAAGCTTTCTTT.

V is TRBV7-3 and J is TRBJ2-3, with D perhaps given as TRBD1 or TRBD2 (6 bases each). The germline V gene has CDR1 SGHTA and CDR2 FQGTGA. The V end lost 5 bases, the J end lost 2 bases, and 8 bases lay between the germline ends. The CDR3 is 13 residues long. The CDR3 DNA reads TGTGCCAGCAGCCGGGGGCTCACAGATACGCAGTATTTT. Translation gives CASSRGLTDTQYF.

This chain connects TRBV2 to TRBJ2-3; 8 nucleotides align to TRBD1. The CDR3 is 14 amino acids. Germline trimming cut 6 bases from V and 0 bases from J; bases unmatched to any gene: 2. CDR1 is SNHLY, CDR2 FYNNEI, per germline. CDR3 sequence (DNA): TGTGCCAGCAGACGGACAGGGAGCACAGATACGCAGTATTTT. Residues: CASRRTGSTDTQYF.

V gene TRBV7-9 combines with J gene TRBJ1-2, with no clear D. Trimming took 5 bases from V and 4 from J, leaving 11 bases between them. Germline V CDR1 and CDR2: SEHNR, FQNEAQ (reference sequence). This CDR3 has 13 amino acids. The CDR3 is CASSRDGSYGYTF. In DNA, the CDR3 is TGTGCCAGCAGCCGAGACGGGAGCTATGGCTACACCTTC. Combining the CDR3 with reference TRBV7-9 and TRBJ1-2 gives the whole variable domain DTGVSQNPRHKITKRGQNVTFRCDPISEHNRLYWYRQTLGQGPEFLTYFQNEAQLEKSRLLSDRFSAERPKGSFSTLEIQRTEQGDSAMYLCASSRDGSYGYTFGSGTRLTVV.

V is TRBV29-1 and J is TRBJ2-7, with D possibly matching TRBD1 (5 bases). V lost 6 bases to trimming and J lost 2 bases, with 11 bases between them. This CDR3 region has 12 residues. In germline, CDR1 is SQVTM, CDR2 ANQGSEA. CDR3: CSVRVGAYEQYF. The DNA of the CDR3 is TGCAGCGTCCGGGTAGGGGCCTACGAGCAGTACTTC.

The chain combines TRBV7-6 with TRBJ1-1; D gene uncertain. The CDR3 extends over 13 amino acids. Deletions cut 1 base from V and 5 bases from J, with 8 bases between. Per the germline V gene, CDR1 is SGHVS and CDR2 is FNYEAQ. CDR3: CASSLELQTEAFF. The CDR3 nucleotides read TGTGCCAGCAGCTTAGAACTTCAGACTGAAGCTTTCTTT.

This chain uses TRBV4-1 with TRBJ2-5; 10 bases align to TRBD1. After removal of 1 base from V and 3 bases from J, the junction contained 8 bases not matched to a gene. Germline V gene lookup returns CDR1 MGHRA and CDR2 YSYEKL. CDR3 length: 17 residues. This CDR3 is CASSQVRTGQGKETQYF. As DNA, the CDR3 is TGCGCCAGCAGCCAAGTGAGGACGGGACAGGGGAAAGAGACCCAGTACTTC.

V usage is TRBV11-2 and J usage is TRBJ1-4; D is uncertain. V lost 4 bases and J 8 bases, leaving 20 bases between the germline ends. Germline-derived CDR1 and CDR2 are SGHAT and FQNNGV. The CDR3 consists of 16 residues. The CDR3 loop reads CASSSPFSRLGEKLFF. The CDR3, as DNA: TGTGCCAGCAGCTCGCCTTTCAGCCGCCTAGGGGAAAAACTGTTTTTT.

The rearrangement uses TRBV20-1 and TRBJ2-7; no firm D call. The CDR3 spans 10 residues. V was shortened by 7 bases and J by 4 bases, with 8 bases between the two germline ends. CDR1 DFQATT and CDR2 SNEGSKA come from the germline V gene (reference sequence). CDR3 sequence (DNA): TGCAGTGGCCGAAAGTACGAGCAGTACTTC. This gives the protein CSGRKYEQYF.

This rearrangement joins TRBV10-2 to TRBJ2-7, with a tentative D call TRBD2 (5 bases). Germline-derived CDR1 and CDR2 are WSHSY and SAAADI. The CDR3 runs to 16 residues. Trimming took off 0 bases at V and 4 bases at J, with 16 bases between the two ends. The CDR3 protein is CASSESTRGSRYEQYF. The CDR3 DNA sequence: TGCGCCAGCAGTGAGTCGACTCGGGGAAGCAGGTACGAGCAGTACTTC.

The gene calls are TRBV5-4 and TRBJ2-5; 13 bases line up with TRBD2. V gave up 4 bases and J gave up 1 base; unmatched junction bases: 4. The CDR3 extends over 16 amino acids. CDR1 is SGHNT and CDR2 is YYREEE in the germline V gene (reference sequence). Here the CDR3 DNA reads TGTGCCAGCAGCCTCGGGACTAGCGGGGCCCAAGAGACCCAGTACTTC. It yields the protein CASSLGTSGAQETQYF.

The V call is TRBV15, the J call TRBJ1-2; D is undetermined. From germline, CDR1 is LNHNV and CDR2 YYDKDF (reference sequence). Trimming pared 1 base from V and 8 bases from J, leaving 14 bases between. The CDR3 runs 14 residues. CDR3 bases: TGTGCCACCAGCAGAGTAGTAGGCAGATCCGGCTACACCTTC. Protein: CATSRVVGRSGYTF. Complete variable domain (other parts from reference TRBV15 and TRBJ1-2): DAMVIQNPRYQVTQFGKPVTLSCSQTLNHNVMYWYQQKSSQAPKLLFHYYDKDFNNEADTPDNFQSRRPNTSFCFLDIRSPGLGDTAMYLCATSRVVGRSGYTFGSGTRLTVV.

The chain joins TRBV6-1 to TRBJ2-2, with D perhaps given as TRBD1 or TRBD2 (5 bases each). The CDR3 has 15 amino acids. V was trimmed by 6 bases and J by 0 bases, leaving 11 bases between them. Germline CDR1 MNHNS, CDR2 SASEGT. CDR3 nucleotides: TGTGCCAGCAGCAGGGACGCCACGAACACCGGGGAGCTGTTTTTT. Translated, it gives CASSRDATNTGELFF.

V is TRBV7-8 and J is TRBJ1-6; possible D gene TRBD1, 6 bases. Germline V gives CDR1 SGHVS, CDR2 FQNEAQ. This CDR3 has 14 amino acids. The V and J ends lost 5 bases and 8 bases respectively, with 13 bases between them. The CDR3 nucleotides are TGTGCCAGCAGCATGACAGGCGGTGATTCACCCCTCCACTTT. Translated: CASSMTGGDSPLHF.

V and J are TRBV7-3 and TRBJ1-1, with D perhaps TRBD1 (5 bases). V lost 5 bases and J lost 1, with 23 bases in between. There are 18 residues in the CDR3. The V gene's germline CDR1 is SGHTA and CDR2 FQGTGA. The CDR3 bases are TGTGCCAGCAGCCAAGGGTCACACAGGCTGGTGGGGAACACTGAAGCTTTCTTT. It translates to CASSQGSHRLVGNTEAFF.

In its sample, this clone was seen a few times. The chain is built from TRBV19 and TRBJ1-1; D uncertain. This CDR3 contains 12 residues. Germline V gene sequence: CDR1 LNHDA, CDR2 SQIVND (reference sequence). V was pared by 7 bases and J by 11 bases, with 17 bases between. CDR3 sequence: CASTTTSIRAFF. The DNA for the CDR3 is TGTGCCAGTACCACCACCTCCATACGGGCTTTCTTT.

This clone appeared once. CDR3 DNA sequence: TGTGCCAGCAGCGTGGGACAGGGAGTCAATCAGCCCCAGCATTTT. It codes for CASSVGQGVNQPQHF. The chain combines TRBV2 with TRBJ1-5, with TRBD1 identical over 9 bases. Trimming at V came to 6 bases and at J to 3 bases, leaving 6 bases not matched to a gene. CDR1 SNHLY and CDR2 FYNNEI come from the germline V gene. The CDR3 loop spans 15 amino acids.